The T cell receptor beta chain described here comes from a study of early T cells in non-severe SARS-CoV-2 infection. This clonotype was recorded many times. Its target is unknown. Each CDR3 protein is one row after TCRdb ran MiXCR on the 5' RACE reads. The sample includes about 61,000 distinct CDR3 sequences, approximately 11% of them seen just once. Study results and caveats: VDJdb matches were skewed toward anti-spike CD8 T cell responses.

Germline V gene data show CDR1 as MRHNA and CDR2 as SNTAGT. V trimming: 0 bases; J trimming: 6 bases; junction bases outside the gene matches: 5. The CDR3 has 15 amino acids. What was sequenced was whole blood. The TCR sequence derives from an adult who was a healthcare worker with PCR-confirmed SARS-CoV-2 infection or an uninfected control (not recorded which). The gene calls are TRBV6-4 and TRBJ2-3; TRBD2 agrees at 8 bases. CDR3 DNA sequence: TGTGCCAGCAGTGACTCTGGCGGGGGGCTGGATACGCAGTATTTT. Encoded protein: CASSDSGGGLDTQYF.